Below are 10 T cell receptor beta chains sequenced from a single sample in a study of CD8 T cells in ankylosing spondylitis. Points from the study as a whole: A TCR beta motif made of roughly eight highly homologous variants seemed typical of ankylosing spondylitis blood.

These receptors are not linked to any known antigen. TCRdb redid the calling of the 5' RACE reads with MiXCR, one entry per CDR3 protein. This sample has 200,000 to 250,000 distinct CDR3 sequences, with around 16% found just once. The sample comprised blood, either unsorted or a sorted T cell fraction (not recorded which). The receptors were gathered from a male donor with ankylosing spondylitis.

This clonotype was observed a few times. The chain joins TRBV29-1 to TRBJ1-3; maybe TRBD1 (5 bases). V lost 1 base to trimming and J lost 2 bases, with 24 bases between them. Germline V gives CDR1 SQVTM, CDR2 ANQGSEA. The CDR3 spans 19 residues. CDR3: CSVEGLAGGRADPGNTIYF. The CDR3 bases are TGCAGCGTTGAAGGTTTGGCGGGCGGCAGGGCCGATCCTGGAAACACCATATATTTT.

V and J are TRBV7-6 and TRBJ2-5; D possibly corresponds to TRBD1 (6 bases). CDR1 is SGHVS and CDR2 is FNYEAQ in the germline V gene. This CDR3 contains 16 residues. V was clipped by 4 bases and J by 4 bases, with 19 bases between them. In DNA form, the CDR3 reads TGTGCCAGCAGCTCTACGCAGGGGAGTTTCGGAGAGACCCAGTACTTC. It is translated as CASSSTQGSFGETQYF.

This clonotype appeared a single time. The chain carries TRBV27 and TRBJ1-6; D gene unclear. V was trimmed by 2 bases and J by 9 bases, leaving 11 bases between them. This CDR3 spans 14 amino acids. Germline CDR1 reads MNHEY; CDR2 reads SMNVEV (reference sequence). CDR3 loop: CASSLGGIGSPLHF. The CDR3 nucleotides read TGTGCCAGCAGTTTAGGAGGAATCGGTTCACCCCTCCACTTT.

The table lists this clonotype with many counts. The chain links TRBV20-1 to TRBJ2-7, with TRBD1 as a possible D gene (7 bases). Trimming removed 6 bases from V and 2 bases from J, with 20 bases in between. CDR1 DFQATT and CDR2 SNEGSKA come from the germline V gene (reference sequence). The CDR3 runs 15 residues. In DNA, the CDR3 is TGCAGTGCCCATCTTGGGGGGACAGCTACCTACGAGCAGTACTTC. Protein sequence: CSAHLGGTATYEQYF.

This clonotype was counted a few times. V is TRBV7-6 and J is TRBJ2-3, with 10 positions matching TRBD2. CDR3 length equals 16 residues. Germline CDR1 SGHVS, CDR2 FNYEAQ. Unmatched junction bases numbered 7, after V lost 7 bases and J lost 0 bases. In DNA, the CDR3 is TGTGCCAGCACCTTGGAACTAGCGGGAAGCACAGATACGCAGTATTTT. Amino acids: CASTLELAGSTDTQYF.

This clonotype was seen only a few times. The rearrangement links TRBV12-3 or TRBV12-4 to TRBJ2-7; TRBD1 matches at 7 bases. V was pared by 6 bases and J by 1 base, with 6 bases of the junction left unmatched. The CDR3 consists of 14 residues. The CDR3 sequence: CASRGTGASYEQYF. The CDR3 DNA reads as TGTGCCAGCAGGGGAACAGGGGCTTCCTACGAGCAGTACTTC.

This clonotype was found a few times. This chain uses TRBV15 with TRBJ2-2, with D perhaps given as TRBD1 or TRBD2 (5 bases each). The germline CDR1 and CDR2 sequences are LNHNV and YYDKDF (reference sequence). V was trimmed by 2 bases and J by 3 bases, leaving 16 bases between them. This CDR3 region has 17 residues. For the CDR3, the DNA is TGTGCCACCAGCAGATTGCCCCCGGGACGGGACACCGGGGAGCTGTTTTTT. Translated, it gives CATSRLPPGRDTGELFF.

V and J are TRBV5-1 and TRBJ2-2; unclear D gene. The germline V and J ends were trimmed by 2 bases and 7 bases, with 6 bases remaining between them. Germline V gives CDR1 SGHRS, CDR2 YFSETQ. The CDR3 has 12 residues. CDR3 sequence (DNA): TGCGCCAGCAGCTTAGAAGGCGGGGAGCTGTTTTTT. Residues: CASSLEGGELFF.

This clonotype was seen only a few times. CDR3 protein: CASTRGAGASTDTQYF. The CDR3, as DNA: TGTGCCAGCACCAGGGGGGCCGGTGCTAGCACAGATACGCAGTATTTT. J is TRBJ2-3 and V is TRBV5-6; the D gene is possibly TRBD1 (7 bases). The CDR3 totals 16 residues. CDR1 is SGHDT, CDR2 YYEEEE, per germline. Trimming cost V 6 bases and J 0 bases, with 17 bases left between them.

There are a few counts of this clonotype. The chain couples TRBV6-2 or TRBV6-3 to TRBJ2-7; no clear D gene. The V gene lost 0 bases and the J gene lost 2 bases, with 11 bases spanning the gap. Germline CDR1 reads MNHEY; CDR2 reads SVGEGT. This CDR3 is 15 amino acids long. The CDR3, as DNA: TGTGCCAGCAGTTACTCCGGGTTTTCCGCCTACGAGCAGTACTTC. This gives the protein CASSYSGFSAYEQYF.